Listed below are T cell receptor beta chains from one sample, sequenced in a study of T cells in Graves' hyperthyroidism and ophthalmopathy. TCRdb re-called the multiplex PCR reads with MiXCR, one entry per CDR3 protein. The data contain a few hundred thousand distinct CDR3 sequences, about a sixth of them singletons. Sequences were obtained from blood. These receptors came from a woman younger than 35 with Graves' ophthalmopathy. The conserved cysteine and the conserved F or W are not part of the CDR3 here. Not every row has a clone size; where given, it reads once, few, many or a size class.

J gene: TRBJ2-2; clone size: NA; V gene: TRBV28; CDR3 protein: ASSTSSGTRLSGELF
J gene: TRBJ1-6; clone size: many; V gene: TRBV7-9; CDR3 protein: ASSLGNRGLYSPLH
J gene: TRBJ2-5; clone size: few; V gene: TRBV28; CDR3 protein: ASSLELAGGQETQY
J gene: TRBJ1-1; clone size: many; V gene: TRBV2; CDR3 protein: ASSDYRDREEVEAF
J gene: TRBJ2-5; clone size: few; V gene: TRBV27; CDR3 protein: ASSHREEETQY
J gene: TRBJ1-2; clone size: many; V gene: TRBV24-1; CDR3 protein: ATSDAPPSNDGYT
J gene: TRBJ1-2; clone size: few; V gene: TRBV20-1; CDR3 protein: SARDPLQSPGGYT
J gene: TRBJ1-6; clone size: few; V gene: TRBV19; CDR3 protein: ASTLVPVENSPLH
J gene: TRBJ1-5; clone size: many; V gene: TRBV9; CDR3 protein: ASSAGQGSNQPQH
J gene: TRBJ2-5; clone size: many; V gene: TRBV20-1; CDR3 protein: SATRDAQGETQY
J gene: TRBJ2-7; clone size: few; V gene: TRBV7-8; CDR3 protein: ASSLGRDARRGEQY
J gene: TRBJ2-2; clone size: few; V gene: TRBV6-1; CDR3 protein: ASSRTETLELF
J gene: TRBJ2-1; clone size: few; V gene: TRBV2; CDR3 protein: ASRRTRSLEQF
J gene: TRBJ2-7; clone size: NA; V gene: TRBV28; CDR3 protein: ASSRDRRTYEQY
J gene: TRBJ2-7; clone size: NA; V gene: TRBV27; CDR3 protein: ASSLTGGRYEQY
J gene: TRBJ2-7; clone size: many; V gene: TRBV7-2; CDR3 protein: ASSLSAGGLYEQY
J gene: TRBJ2-1; clone size: NA; V gene: TRBV6-2/TRBV6-3; CDR3 protein: ASSVAGTDNERF
J gene: TRBJ2-7; clone size: many; V gene: TRBV12-3/TRBV12-4; CDR3 protein: ASATGGPYEQY
J gene: TRBJ2-7; clone size: many; V gene: TRBV20-1; CDR3 protein: SATGHRSSYEQY
J gene: TRBJ2-5; clone size: few; V gene: TRBV4-3; CDR3 protein: ASSQDTGAQETQY
J gene: TRBJ2-7; clone size: many; V gene: TRBV5-5; CDR3 protein: ASSFIRTGSYEQY
J gene: TRBJ1-1; clone size: NA; V gene: TRBV25-1; CDR3 protein: ASSERVYTEAF
J gene: TRBJ2-7; clone size: once; V gene: TRBV27; CDR3 protein: ASSLSISGVYEQY
J gene: TRBJ2-1; clone size: few; V gene: TRBV7-2; CDR3 protein: ASSLEARGYNEQF
J gene: TRBJ2-1; clone size: many; V gene: TRBV6-2/TRBV6-3; CDR3 protein: ASSYTPRTTPYNEQF
J gene: TRBJ1-1; clone size: NA; V gene: TRBV4-1; CDR3 protein: AGSQEMTAYTEAF
J gene: TRBJ2-4; clone size: once; V gene: TRBV28; CDR3 protein: ASSSLWGSSDIQY
J gene: TRBJ2-7; clone size: many; V gene: TRBV3-1; CDR3 protein: ASSQDLRYEQY
J gene: TRBJ2-5; clone size: many; V gene: TRBV5-6; CDR3 protein: ASSYLQETRTQY
J gene: TRBJ1-4; clone size: many; V gene: TRBV3-1; CDR3 protein: ASSQDGRGQGWEKLF
J gene: TRBJ1-5; clone size: NA; V gene: TRBV20-1; CDR3 protein: SARDPGQRNQPQH
J gene: TRBJ2-1; clone size: few; V gene: TRBV28; CDR3 protein: ASSLVPRGAYNEQF
J gene: TRBJ2-7; clone size: many; V gene: TRBV11-2; CDR3 protein: ASSLTSSAYEQY
J gene: TRBJ2-7; clone size: many; V gene: TRBV2; CDR3 protein: ASSDVASGTYEQY
J gene: TRBJ1-1; clone size: many; V gene: TRBV7-2; CDR3 protein: ASSFGGGLEAF
J gene: TRBJ1-5; clone size: few; V gene: TRBV27; CDR3 protein: ASINRGWSNQPQH
J gene: TRBJ2-2; clone size: NA; V gene: TRBV9; CDR3 protein: ASSPRQGGPGELF
J gene: TRBJ2-1; clone size: many; V gene: TRBV7-8; CDR3 protein: ASTHPRSDYEQF
J gene: TRBJ1-2; clone size: many; V gene: TRBV14; CDR3 protein: ASSQRAGGADYGYT
J gene: TRBJ1-2; clone size: many; V gene: TRBV12-3/TRBV12-4; CDR3 protein: ASSVTGGGRVSGYT
J gene: TRBJ2-7; clone size: many; V gene: TRBV2; CDR3 protein: ASSDLANSYEQY
J gene: TRBJ2-1; clone size: many; V gene: TRBV12-3/TRBV12-4; CDR3 protein: ASLGVLGLAGGRQF
J gene: TRBJ1-1; clone size: many; V gene: TRBV28; CDR3 protein: ASRPGGDGTEAF
J gene: TRBJ1-1; clone size: NA; V gene: TRBV14; CDR3 protein: ASSDRSNTEAF
J gene: TRBJ2-2; clone size: few; V gene: TRBV30; CDR3 protein: AWRASGRNTGELF
J gene: TRBJ2-3; clone size: many; V gene: TRBV2; CDR3 protein: ASTGDGTDTQY
J gene: TRBJ2-2; clone size: few; V gene: TRBV30; CDR3 protein: ASLGGGANTGELF
J gene: TRBJ2-3; clone size: many; V gene: TRBV7-2; CDR3 protein: ASSLISGGISTDTQY
J gene: TRBJ2-3; clone size: many; V gene: TRBV2; CDR3 protein: ASSNLAGDPDTQY
J gene: TRBJ1-1; clone size: many; V gene: TRBV29-1; CDR3 protein: SVLDAGYTEAF
J gene: TRBJ2-1; clone size: NA; V gene: TRBV9; CDR3 protein: ASSATGNNEQF
J gene: TRBJ2-7; clone size: NA; V gene: TRBV20-1; CDR3 protein: SAAPGSAGGTDEQY
J gene: TRBJ1-1; clone size: many; V gene: TRBV30; CDR3 protein: AWSVTARTEAF
J gene: TRBJ1-1; clone size: many; V gene: TRBV6-1; CDR3 protein: ASSEALQPGRANTEAF